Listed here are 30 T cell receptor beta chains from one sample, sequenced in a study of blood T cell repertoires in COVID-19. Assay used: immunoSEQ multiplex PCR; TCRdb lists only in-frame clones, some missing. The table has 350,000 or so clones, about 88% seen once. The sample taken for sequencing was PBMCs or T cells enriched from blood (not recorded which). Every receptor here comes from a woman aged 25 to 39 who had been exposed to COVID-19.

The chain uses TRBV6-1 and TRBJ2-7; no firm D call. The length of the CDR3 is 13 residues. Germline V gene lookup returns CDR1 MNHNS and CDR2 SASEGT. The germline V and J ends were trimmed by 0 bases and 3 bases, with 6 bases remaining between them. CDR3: CASSEAVVYEQYF. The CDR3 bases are TGTGCCAGCAGTGAAGCAGTAGTCTACGAGCAGTACTTC.

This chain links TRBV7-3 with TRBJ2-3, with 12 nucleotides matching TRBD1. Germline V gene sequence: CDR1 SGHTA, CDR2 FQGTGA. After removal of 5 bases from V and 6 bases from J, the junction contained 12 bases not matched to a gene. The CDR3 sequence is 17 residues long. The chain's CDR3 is CASSRDPGTGGSDTQYF. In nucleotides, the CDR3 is TGTGCCAGCAGCCGAGACCCCGGGACAGGGGGCTCGGATACGCAGTATTTT.

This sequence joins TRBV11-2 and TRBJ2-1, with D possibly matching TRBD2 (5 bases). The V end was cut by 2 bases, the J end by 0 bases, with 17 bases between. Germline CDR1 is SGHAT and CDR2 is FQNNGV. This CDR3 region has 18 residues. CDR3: CASSLYATTQLSYNEQFF. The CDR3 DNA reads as TGTGCCAGCAGCTTATACGCGACTACACAACTCTCCTACAATGAGCAGTTCTTC. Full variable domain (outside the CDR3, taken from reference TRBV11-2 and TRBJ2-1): EAGVAQSPRYKIIEKRQSVAFWCNPISGHATLYWYQQILGQGPKLLIQFQNNGVVDDSQLPKDRFSAERLKGVDSTLKIQPAKLEDSAVYLCASSLYATTQLSYNEQFFGPGTRLTVL.

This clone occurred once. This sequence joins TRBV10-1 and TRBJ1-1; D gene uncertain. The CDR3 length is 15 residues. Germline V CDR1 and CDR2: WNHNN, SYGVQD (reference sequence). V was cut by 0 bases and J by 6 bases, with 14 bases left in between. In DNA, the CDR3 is TGCGCCAGCAGTGAGTCGACTCGGGTCCCGGCTGAAGCTTTCTTT. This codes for CASSESTRVPAEAFF.

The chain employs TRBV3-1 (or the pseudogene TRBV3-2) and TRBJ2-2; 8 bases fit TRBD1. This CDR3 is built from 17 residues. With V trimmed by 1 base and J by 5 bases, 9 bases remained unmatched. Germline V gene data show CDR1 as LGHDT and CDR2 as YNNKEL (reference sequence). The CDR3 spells CASSQGTQGALTGELFF. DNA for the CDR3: TGTGCCAGCAGCCAAGGAACGCAGGGGGCGCTTACCGGGGAGCTGTTTTTT.

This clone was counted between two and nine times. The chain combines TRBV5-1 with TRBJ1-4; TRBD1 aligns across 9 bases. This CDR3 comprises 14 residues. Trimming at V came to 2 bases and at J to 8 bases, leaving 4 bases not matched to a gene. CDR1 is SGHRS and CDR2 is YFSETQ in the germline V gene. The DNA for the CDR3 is TGCGCCAGCAGCTTAGACACAGGGGGCGAAAAACTGTTTTTT. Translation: CASSLDTGGEKLFF.

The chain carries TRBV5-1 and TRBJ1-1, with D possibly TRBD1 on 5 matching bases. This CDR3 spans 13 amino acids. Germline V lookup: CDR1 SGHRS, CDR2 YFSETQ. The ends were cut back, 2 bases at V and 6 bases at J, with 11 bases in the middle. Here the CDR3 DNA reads TGCGCCAGCAGCTTAGACTGGGGGGCTGAAGCTTTCTTT. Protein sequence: CASSLDWGAEAFF.

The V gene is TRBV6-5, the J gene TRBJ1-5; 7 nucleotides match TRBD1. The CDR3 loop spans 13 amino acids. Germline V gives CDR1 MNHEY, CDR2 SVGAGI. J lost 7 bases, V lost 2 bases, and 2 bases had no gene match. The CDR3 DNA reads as TGTGCCAGCAGTTACAGGGGGCCGCAGCCCCAGCATTTT. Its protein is CASSYRGPQPQHF.

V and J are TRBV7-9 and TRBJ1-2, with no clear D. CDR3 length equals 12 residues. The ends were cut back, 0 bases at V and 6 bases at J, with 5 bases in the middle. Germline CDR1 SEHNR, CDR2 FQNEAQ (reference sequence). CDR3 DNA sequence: TGTGCCAGCAGCTTAGCTCGTCATGGCTACACCTTC. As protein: CASSLARHGYTF.

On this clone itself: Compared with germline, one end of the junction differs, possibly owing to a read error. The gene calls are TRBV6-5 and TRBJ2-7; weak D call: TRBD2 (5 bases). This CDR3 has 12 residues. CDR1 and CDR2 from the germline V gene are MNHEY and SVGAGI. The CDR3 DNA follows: TGTGCCAGCAGTTATGGAGGAACAGAGTTTCACTTC. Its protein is CASSYGGTEFHF.

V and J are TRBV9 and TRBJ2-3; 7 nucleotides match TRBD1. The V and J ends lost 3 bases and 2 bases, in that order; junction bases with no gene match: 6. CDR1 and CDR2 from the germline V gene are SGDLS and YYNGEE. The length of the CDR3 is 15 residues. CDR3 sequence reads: CASSEDRTFTDTQYF. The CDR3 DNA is TGTGCCAGCAGCGAGGACAGGACTTTCACAGATACGCAGTATTTT.

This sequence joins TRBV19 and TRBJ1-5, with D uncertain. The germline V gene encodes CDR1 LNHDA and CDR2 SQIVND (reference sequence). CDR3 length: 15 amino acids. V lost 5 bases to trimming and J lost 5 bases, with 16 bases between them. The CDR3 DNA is TGTGCCAGTAGTGTGGCGGGCTTCCGCGATCAGCCCCAGCATTTT. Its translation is CASSVAGFRDQPQHF.

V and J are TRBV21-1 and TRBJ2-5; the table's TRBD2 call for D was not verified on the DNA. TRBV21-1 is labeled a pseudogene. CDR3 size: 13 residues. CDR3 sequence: CASSKGVEETQYF. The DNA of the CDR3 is TGTGCCAGCAGCAAAGGAGTGGAAGAGACCCAGTACTTC.

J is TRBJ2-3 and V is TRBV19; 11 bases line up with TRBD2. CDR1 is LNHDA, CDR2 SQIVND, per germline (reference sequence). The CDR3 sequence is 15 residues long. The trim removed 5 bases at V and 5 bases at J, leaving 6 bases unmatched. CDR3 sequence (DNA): TGTGCCAGTAGTTTGCTAGCGGGAGGAGGAGATACGCAGTATTTT. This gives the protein CASSLLAGGGDTQYF.

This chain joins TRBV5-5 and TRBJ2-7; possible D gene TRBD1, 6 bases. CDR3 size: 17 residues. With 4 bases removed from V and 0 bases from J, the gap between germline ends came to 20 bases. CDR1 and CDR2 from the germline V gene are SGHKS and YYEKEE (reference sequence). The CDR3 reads CASSQRDRPISSYEQYF. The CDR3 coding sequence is TGTGCCAGCAGCCAGAGAGACAGGCCTATTTCCTCCTACGAGCAGTACTTC.

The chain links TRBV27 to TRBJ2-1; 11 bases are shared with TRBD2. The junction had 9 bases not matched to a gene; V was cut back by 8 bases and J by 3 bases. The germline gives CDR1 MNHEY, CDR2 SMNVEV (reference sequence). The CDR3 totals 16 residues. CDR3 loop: CASVGLAGSGYNEQFF. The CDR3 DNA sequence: TGTGCCAGCGTAGGACTAGCGGGTTCTGGCTACAATGAGCAGTTCTTC.

Written as DNA, the CDR3 is TGTGCCAGCAGCCTCGGGGGGGAGGTGGGCTATGGCTACACCTTC. Encoded protein: CASSLGGEVGYGYTF. V is TRBV3-1 (or the pseudogene TRBV3-2) and J is TRBJ1-2; possible D gene TRBD1, 5 bases. This CDR3 spans 15 amino acids. Germline V CDR1 and CDR2: LGHDT, YNNKEL (reference sequence). The V end was cut by 4 bases, the J end by 4 bases, with 16 bases between.

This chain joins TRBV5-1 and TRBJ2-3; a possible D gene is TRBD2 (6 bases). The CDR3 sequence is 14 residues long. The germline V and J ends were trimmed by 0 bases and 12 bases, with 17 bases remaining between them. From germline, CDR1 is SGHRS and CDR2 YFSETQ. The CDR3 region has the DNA TGCGCCAGCAGCTTGGAAGGTTCCGGGAGTTTCCAGTATTTT. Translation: CASSLEGSGSFQYF.

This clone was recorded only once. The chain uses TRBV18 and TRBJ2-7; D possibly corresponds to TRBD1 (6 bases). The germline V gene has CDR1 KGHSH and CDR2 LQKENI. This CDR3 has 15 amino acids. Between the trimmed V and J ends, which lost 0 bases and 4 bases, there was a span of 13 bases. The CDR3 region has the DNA TGTGCCAGCTCACCACCGCCGGGACACCCGTACGAGCAGTACTTC. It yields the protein CASSPPPGHPYEQYF.

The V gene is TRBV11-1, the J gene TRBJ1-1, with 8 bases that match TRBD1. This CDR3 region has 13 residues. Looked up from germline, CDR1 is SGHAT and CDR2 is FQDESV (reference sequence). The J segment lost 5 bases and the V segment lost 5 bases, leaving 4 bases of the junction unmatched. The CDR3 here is CASSEQGGTEAFF. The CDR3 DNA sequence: TGTGCCAGCAGCGAACAGGGGGGAACTGAAGCTTTCTTT.

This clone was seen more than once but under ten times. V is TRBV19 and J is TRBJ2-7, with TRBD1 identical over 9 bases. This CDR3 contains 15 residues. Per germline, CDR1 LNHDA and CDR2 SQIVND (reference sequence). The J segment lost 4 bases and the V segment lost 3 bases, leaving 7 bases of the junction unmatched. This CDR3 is CASSMAGQGSYEQYF. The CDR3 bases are TGTGCCAGTAGTATGGCGGGACAGGGTTCGTACGAGCAGTACTTC.

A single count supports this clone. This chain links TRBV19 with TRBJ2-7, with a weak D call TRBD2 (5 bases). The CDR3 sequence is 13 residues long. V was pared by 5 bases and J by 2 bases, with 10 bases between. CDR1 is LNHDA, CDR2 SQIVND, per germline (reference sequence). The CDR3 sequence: CASSLGGPYEQYF. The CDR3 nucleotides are TGTGCCAGTAGTCTCGGAGGACCCTACGAGCAGTACTTC.

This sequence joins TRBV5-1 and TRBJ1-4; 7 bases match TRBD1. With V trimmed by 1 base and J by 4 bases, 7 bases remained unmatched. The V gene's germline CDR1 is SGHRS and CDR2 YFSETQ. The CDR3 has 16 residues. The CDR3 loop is CASSLLGAGGNEKLFF. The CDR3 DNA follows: TGCGCCAGCAGCTTGCTAGGGGCAGGGGGTAATGAAAAACTGTTTTTT.

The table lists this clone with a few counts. The CDR3 DNA is TGTGCCAGCAGCTCCACATGGACTTCCTACAATGAGCAGTTCTTC. Protein product: CASSSTWTSYNEQFF. The chain employs TRBV7-7 and TRBJ2-1, with a possible D match to TRBD2 (5 bases). The CDR3 is made up of 15 amino acids. Germline V gene sequence: CDR1 SSHAT, CDR2 FNYEAQ (reference sequence). V lost 4 bases and J 1 base, leaving 11 bases between the germline ends.

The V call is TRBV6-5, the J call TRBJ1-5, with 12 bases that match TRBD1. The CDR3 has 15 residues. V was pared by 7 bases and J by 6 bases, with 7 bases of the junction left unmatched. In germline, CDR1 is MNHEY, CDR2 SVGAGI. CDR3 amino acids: CASTGGQGAGQPQHF. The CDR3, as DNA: TGTGCCAGCACCGGGGGACAGGGGGCAGGTCAGCCCCAGCATTTT.

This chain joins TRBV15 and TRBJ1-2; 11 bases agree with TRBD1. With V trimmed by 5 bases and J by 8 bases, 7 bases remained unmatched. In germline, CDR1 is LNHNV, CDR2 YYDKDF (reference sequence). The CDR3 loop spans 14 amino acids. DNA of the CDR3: TGTGCCACCAGCGTAGGACAGGGGGCCGGAGGCTACACCTTC. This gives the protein CATSVGQGAGGYTF.

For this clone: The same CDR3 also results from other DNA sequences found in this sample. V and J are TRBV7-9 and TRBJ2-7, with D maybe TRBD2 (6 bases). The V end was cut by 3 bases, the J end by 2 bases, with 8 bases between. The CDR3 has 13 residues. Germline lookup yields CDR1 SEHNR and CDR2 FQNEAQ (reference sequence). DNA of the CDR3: TGTGCCAGCAGCTTCCCGGGAGCCTACGAGCAGTACTTC. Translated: CASSFPGAYEQYF.

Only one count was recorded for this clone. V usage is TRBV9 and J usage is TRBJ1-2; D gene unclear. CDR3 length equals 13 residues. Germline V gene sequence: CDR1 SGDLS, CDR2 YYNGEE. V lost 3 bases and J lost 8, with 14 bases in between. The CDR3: CASSGAGSRGYTF. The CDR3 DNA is TGTGCCAGCAGCGGTGCCGGGAGCCGCGGCTACACCTTC. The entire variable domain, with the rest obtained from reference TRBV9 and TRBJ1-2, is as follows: DSGVTQTPKHLITATGQRVTLRCSPRSGDLSVYWYQQSLDQGLQFLIQYYNGEERAKGNILERFSAQQFPDLHSELNLSSLELGDSALYFCASSGAGSRGYTFGSGTRLTVV.

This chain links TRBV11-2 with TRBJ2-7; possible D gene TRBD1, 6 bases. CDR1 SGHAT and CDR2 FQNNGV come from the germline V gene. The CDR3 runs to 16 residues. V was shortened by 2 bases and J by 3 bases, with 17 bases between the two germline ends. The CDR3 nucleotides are TGTGCCAGCAGCTTAAGAGCGACAGGATCCTACTACGAGCAGTACTTC. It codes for CASSLRATGSYYEQYF.

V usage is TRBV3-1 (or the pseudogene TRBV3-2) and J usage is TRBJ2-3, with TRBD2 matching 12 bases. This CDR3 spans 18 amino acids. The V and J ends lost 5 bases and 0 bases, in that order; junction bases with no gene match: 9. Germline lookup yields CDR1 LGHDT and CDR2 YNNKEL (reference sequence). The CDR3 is CASSETSGSTASTDTQYF. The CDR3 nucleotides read TGTGCCAGCAGCGAGACTAGCGGGAGCACCGCTAGCACAGATACGCAGTATTTT.